A single sample gave rise to the 30 T cell receptor beta chains below, sequenced in a study of shared clonotypes between healthy human individuals (dated by TCRdb to 2018 to 2021). Libraries came from the immunoSEQ multiplex PCR assay. TCRdb took this table from immuneACCESS and kept in-frame rearrangements with V and J called. Such tables lack part of the clones; where checked against another copy, unresolved V genes explain under half of the gap, and the rest is unexplained. In all, the sample holds some 360,000 clones, and 73% of those were seen once. About 10% of the sample is in the top ten clones. The sample consisted of memory CD4+ T cells sorted from blood. The cell subset or site label, read with the paper, signifies: CD45RA-negative fraction. Every receptor here comes from a man under 40 in good health.

V gene TRBV6-1 combines with J gene TRBJ2-2; 7 nucleotides line up with TRBD1. This CDR3 comprises 13 residues. Germline V CDR1 and CDR2: MNHNS, SASEGT. V was clipped by 11 bases and J by 7 bases; unmatched bases: 10. In DNA form, the CDR3 reads TGTGCCGGAGACAGGGCGGGTGGCGGGGAGCTGTTTTTT. Translating it yields CAGDRAGGGELFF.

The chain joins TRBV2 to TRBJ1-1, with 7 bases fitting TRBD1. CDR1 and CDR2 (germline): SNHLY, FYNNEI. V gave up 5 bases and J gave up 0 bases; unmatched junction bases: 6. CDR3 size: 15 residues. This CDR3 reads CASSQPGTVNTEAFF. The CDR3 nucleotides read TGTGCCAGCAGTCAGCCCGGGACAGTGAACACTGAAGCTTTCTTT.

The V and J genes are TRBV6-1 and TRBJ2-3; no clear D. This CDR3 contains 15 residues. Trimming pared 7 bases from V and 0 bases from J, leaving 14 bases between. Germline V gene sequence: CDR1 MNHNS, CDR2 SASEGT. The CDR3 nucleotides read TGTGCCAGCAAAACCGGACGATTAAGCACAGATACGCAGTATTTT. Its protein product is CASKTGRLSTDTQYF.

This clone was detected once. The chain is built from TRBV2 and TRBJ1-5; D not certain. Looked up from germline, CDR1 is SNHLY and CDR2 is FYNNEI. This CDR3 region has 14 residues. Trimming pared 1 base from V and 0 bases from J, leaving 4 bases between. This CDR3 is CASSEGVSNQPQHF. For the CDR3, the DNA is TGTGCCAGCAGTGAAGGGGTTAGCAATCAGCCCCAGCATTTT. Full variable domain (rest looked up from reference TRBV2 and TRBJ1-5): EPEVTQTPSHQVTQMGQEVILRCVPISNHLYFYWYRQILGQKVEFLVSFYNNEISEKSEIFDDQFSVERPDGSNFTLKIRSTKLEDSAMYFCASSEGVSNQPQHFGDGTRLSIL.

The V gene is TRBV7-8, the J gene TRBJ2-6; D ambiguous. From germline, CDR1 is SGHVS and CDR2 FQNEAQ. The CDR3 spans 15 residues. The germline V and J ends were trimmed by 2 bases and 2 bases, with 7 bases remaining between them. CDR3 sequence (DNA): TGTGCCAGCAGCTTAAGTGGGGCTGGGGCCAACGTCCTGACTTTC. Protein: CASSLSGAGANVLTF.

Details on this clone: Different DNA sequences within this sample yield the same CDR3. CDR3 region: CASSSASGSTTDTQYF. The CDR3 nucleotides are TGTGCCAGCAGTTCCGCTAGCGGGAGTACCACAGATACGCAGTATTTT. The rearrangement uses TRBV13 and TRBJ2-3; 10 bases map to TRBD2. The V gene's germline CDR1 is PRHDT and CDR2 FYEKMQ (reference sequence). CDR3 length: 16 amino acids. Trimming took 6 bases from V and 2 from J; bases not matched to a gene: 8.

V usage is TRBV14 and J usage is TRBJ1-1; unclear D gene. Germline assignment: CDR1 SGHDN and CDR2 FVKESK. The CDR3 has 15 residues. V lost 3 bases and J lost 0, with 11 bases in between. The CDR3 reads CASSHAGLLNTEAFF. CDR3 DNA sequence: TGTGCCAGCAGCCACGCCGGACTCCTGAACACTGAAGCTTTCTTT.

This chain uses TRBV6-5 with TRBJ1-3; the match to TRBD1 covers 8 bases. CDR1 MNHEY and CDR2 SVGAGI come from the germline V gene. The trim removed 6 bases at V and 4 bases at J, leaving 8 bases unmatched. This CDR3 region has 15 residues. Here the CDR3 reads CASRPQGALGNTIYF. The CDR3 region has the DNA TGTGCCAGCAGGCCGCAGGGGGCGCTAGGAAACACCATATATTTT.

This clone has only a few counts. V is TRBV14 and J is TRBJ2-3; TRBD1 might be the D (6 bases). This CDR3 contains 14 residues. Per germline, CDR1 SGHDN and CDR2 FVKESK. V was trimmed by 1 base and J by 4 bases, leaving 9 bases between them. CDR3 nucleotide sequence: TGTGCCAGCAGCCAAGGGACAGCAGCAGATACGCAGTATTTT. It encodes CASSQGTAADTQYF.

J is TRBJ2-2 and V is TRBV6-5, with TRBD1 matching 8 bases. V lost 10 bases, J lost 0 bases, and 4 bases stayed unmatched. Germline V lookup: CDR1 MNHEY, CDR2 SVGAGI. The CDR3 sequence is 14 residues long. The CDR3 loop is CATRTGPNTGELFF. CDR3 in DNA: TGTGCCACACGGACAGGGCCGAACACCGGGGAGCTGTTTTTT.

The rearrangement uses TRBV18 and TRBJ1-1; tentatively, D is TRBD1 (6 bases). This CDR3 spans 16 amino acids. V was cut by 2 bases and J by 2 bases, with 15 bases left in between. Germline values: CDR1 KGHSH, CDR2 LQKENI. CDR3 sequence reads: CASSPTQGRGNTEAFF. Written as DNA, the CDR3 is TGTGCCAGCTCACCAACCCAGGGGAGGGGAAACACTGAAGCTTTCTTT.

The V call is TRBV7-2, the J call TRBJ2-6; tentatively, D is TRBD2 (5 bases). The germline V and J ends were trimmed by 7 bases and 1 base, with 11 bases remaining between them. Germline V gene sequence: CDR1 SGHTA, CDR2 FQGNSA. This CDR3 is 15 amino acids long. CDR3 in amino acids: CASTRPGSGANVLTF. The CDR3 DNA is TGTGCCAGCACAAGGCCGGGGTCTGGGGCCAACGTCCTGACTTTC.

J is TRBJ1-1 and V is TRBV5-1; perhaps TRBD1 as D (5 bases). Looked up from germline, CDR1 is SGHRS and CDR2 is YFSETQ. This CDR3 comprises 17 residues. Trimming took off 0 bases at V and 0 bases at J, with 15 bases between the two ends. The CDR3 here is CASSLGQNLKVNTEAFF. CDR3 nucleotide sequence: TGCGCCAGCAGCTTGGGACAGAACTTAAAAGTGAACACTGAAGCTTTCTTT.

V is TRBV5-1 and J is TRBJ2-3; D is unresolved. Germline-derived CDR1 and CDR2 are SGHRS and YFSETQ. CDR3 size: 13 residues. The germline V and J ends were trimmed by 3 bases and 7 bases, with 12 bases remaining between them. CDR3 region: CASSSLGRYTQYF. The DNA for the CDR3 is TGCGCCAGCAGCTCTCTAGGTCGATATACGCAGTATTTT.

The chain couples TRBV18 to TRBJ2-3; 9 bases map to TRBD2. CDR1 is KGHSH, CDR2 LQKENI, per germline. V gave up 5 bases and J gave up 4 bases; unmatched junction bases: 1. This CDR3 has 13 residues. The CDR3 region is CASSEREADTQYF. CDR3 bases: TGTGCCAGCTCAGAGCGGGAGGCAGATACGCAGTATTTT.

The V gene is TRBV18, the J gene TRBJ1-5, with no clear D. CDR1 KGHSH and CDR2 LQKENI come from the germline V gene. V lost 2 bases, J lost 7 bases, and 9 bases lay in between. This CDR3 region has 13 residues. The DNA of the CDR3 is TGTGCCAGCTCACCAAATTTAGAGCAGCCCCAGCATTTT. It is translated as CASSPNLEQPQHF.

The chain has TRBV9 and TRBJ2-1, with unresolved D. The CDR3 is 13 amino acids. Germline V gives CDR1 SGDLS, CDR2 YYNGEE. The ends were cut back, 1 base at V and 6 bases at J, with 8 bases in the middle. This chain's CDR3 is CASSVTWGNEQFF. The CDR3, as DNA: TGTGCCAGCAGCGTAACCTGGGGCAATGAGCAGTTCTTC.

The rearrangement links TRBV29-1 to TRBJ2-7; no reliable D call. The V end lost 3 bases, the J end lost 6 bases, and 12 bases lay between the germline ends. The CDR3 length is 12 residues. CDR1 and CDR2 (germline): SQVTM, ANQGSEA. The DNA of the CDR3 is TGCAGCGTTGACGGATTGTCAGCCGAGCAGTACTTC. It yields the protein CSVDGLSAEQYF.

The chain recombines TRBV7-2 with TRBJ1-3; possible D gene TRBD1, 5 bases. The CDR3 consists of 16 residues. Germline CDR1 reads SGHTA; CDR2 reads FQGNSA. Between the trimmed V and J ends, which lost 1 base and 0 bases, there was a span of 10 bases. DNA of the CDR3: TGTGCCAGCAGCTTAGGGGGACGGCGCTCTGGAAACACCATATATTTT. Translation: CASSLGGRRSGNTIYF.

At least ten counts were recorded for this clone. The V and J genes are TRBV28 and TRBJ2-1; D may be TRBD1 (7 bases). V lost 5 bases and J lost 9, with 14 bases in between. Germline V lookup: CDR1 MDHEN, CDR2 SYDVKM. This CDR3 has 13 amino acids. In nucleotides, the CDR3 is TGTGCCAGCAGTCCCCCGCAGGGGGGTGAGCAGTTCTTC. Its protein is CASSPPQGGEQFF.

The rearrangement links TRBV5-4 to TRBJ2-2; D not certain. V lost 4 bases and J 8 bases, leaving 15 bases between the germline ends. The germline V gene encodes CDR1 SGHNT and CDR2 YYREEE (reference sequence). The CDR3 is made up of 14 amino acids. Here the CDR3 reads CASSPGPLPGELFF. The CDR3 DNA reads TGTGCCAGCAGCCCCGGGCCATTGCCGGGGGAGCTGTTTTTT.

The J gene is TRBJ1-5, the V gene TRBV30, with 8 bases lining up with TRBD1. Germline lookup yields CDR1 GTSNPN and CDR2 SVGIG (reference sequence). This CDR3 contains 15 residues. V was pared by 3 bases and J by 4 bases, with 8 bases of the junction left unmatched. Written as DNA, the CDR3 is TGTGCCTGGAGACTCCCCGGGACAGGTAATCAGCCCCAGCATTTT. Translated, it gives CAWRLPGTGNQPQHF.

The rearrangement links TRBV5-8 to TRBJ2-7; 8 bases align to TRBD1. Germline trimming cut 4 bases from V and 3 bases from J; bases unmatched to any gene: 6. Germline V CDR1 and CDR2: SGHTS, YDEGEE. The CDR3 consists of 14 residues. Here the CDR3 DNA reads TGTGCCAGCAGCCGACGGACAGGGCTCTACGAGCAGTACTTC. It encodes CASSRRTGLYEQYF.

The chain couples TRBV7-2 to TRBJ2-2; D remains unclear. The CDR3 length is 12 residues. Germline V gene data show CDR1 as SGHTA and CDR2 as FQGNSA. V was cut by 8 bases and J by 0 bases, with 4 bases left in between. CDR3 protein: CASQPNTGELFF. DNA of the CDR3: TGTGCCAGCCAGCCGAACACCGGGGAGCTGTTTTTT.

The genes are TRBV19 and TRBJ1-5; TRBD1 might be the D (5 bases). V was cut by 7 bases and J by 0 bases, with 10 bases left in between. Germline assignment: CDR1 LNHDA and CDR2 SQIVND (reference sequence). This CDR3 is 14 amino acids long. DNA of the CDR3: TGTGCCAGTATTGACAGTTATAGCAATCAGCCCCAGCATTTT. It encodes CASIDSYSNQPQHF.

The rearrangement links TRBV18 to TRBJ2-2; 10 nucleotides agree with TRBD1. Germline-derived CDR1 and CDR2 are KGHSH and LQKENI. The CDR3 spans 16 residues. The V and J ends lost 3 bases and 3 bases, in that order; junction bases with no gene match: 4. CDR3 region: CASSPRTGGHTGELFF. CDR3 DNA sequence: TGTGCCAGCTCACCTAGGACAGGGGGTCACACCGGGGAGCTGTTTTTT.

The rearrangement joins TRBV28 to TRBJ2-2, with TRBD2 as a possible D gene (6 bases). Looked up from germline, CDR1 is MDHEN and CDR2 is SYDVKM. V was shortened by 8 bases and J by 5 bases, with 21 bases between the two germline ends. The CDR3 length is 16 residues. As DNA, the CDR3 is TGTGCCAGCGGACCCTCGAGGCAGGGAGGTACCGGGGAGCTGTTTTTT. Residues: CASGPSRQGGTGELFF.

This clone was seen more than once but under ten times. The genes are TRBV5-8 and TRBJ2-7, with D perhaps being TRBD1 or TRBD2 (5 bases each). This CDR3 region has 13 residues. Germline CDR1 and CDR2: SGHTS and YDEGEE. V was cut by 0 bases and J by 6 bases, with 10 bases left in between. CDR3 residues: CASSLVGVAEQYF. As DNA, the CDR3 is TGTGCCAGCAGCTTGGTGGGGGTGGCCGAGCAGTACTTC.

V is TRBV7-2 and J is TRBJ2-7, with unresolved D. V dropped 3 bases and J dropped 5 bases, with 14 bases sitting between them. The CDR3 extends over 14 amino acids. The germline gives CDR1 SGHTA, CDR2 FQGNSA. The CDR3 DNA reads as TGTGCCAGCAGCTTGTCAGCGACGGTTCACGAGCAGTACTTC. Translating it yields CASSLSATVHEQYF.

The sample holds a few counts of this clone. The chain recombines TRBV7-2 with TRBJ2-7; no reliable D call. Between the trimmed V and J ends, which lost 3 bases and 9 bases, there was a span of 12 bases. The germline V gene encodes CDR1 SGHTA and CDR2 FQGNSA. The CDR3 has 12 residues. CDR3 nucleotides: TGTGCCAGCAGCTTGGGATCCCCGGGGCAGTACTTC. Protein sequence: CASSLGSPGQYF. The full variable domain, completed using reference TRBV7-2 and TRBJ2-7, is GAGVSQSPSNKVTEKGKDVELRCDPISGHTALYWYRQSLGQGLEFLIYFQGNSAPDKSGLPSDRFSAERTGGSVSTLTIQRTQQEDSAVYLCASSLGSPGQYFGPGTRLTVT.